Listed here is a single TCR beta chain. The data were taken from a study of patients and donors after allogeneic stem cell transplantation. TCRdb recomputed calls from the RT-PCR reads with MiXCR, one row per CDR3 protein. The sample consists of fewer than 200,000 distinct CDR3 sequences, over 25% of them appearing once. J was trimmed by 6 bases and V by 3 bases; bases with no gene match: 4. The CDR3 spans 14 residues. The germline V gene has CDR1 LNHDA and CDR2 SQIVND (reference sequence). The J gene is TRBJ2-7, the V gene TRBV19; 11 positions agree with TRBD1. This receptor was identified in a human donor who was either an allogeneic HSCT recipient or a stem cell or donor lymphocyte infusion donor (not recorded which). It is not recorded whose cells these are; they may come from a transplant donor. Sequencing was done on a sample of blood, either unsorted or a sorted T cell fraction (not recorded which). In DNA, the CDR3 is TGTGCCAGTAGTATCGGGACAGGGGGAGCCGAGCAGTACTTC. Protein product: CASSIGTGGAEQYF.